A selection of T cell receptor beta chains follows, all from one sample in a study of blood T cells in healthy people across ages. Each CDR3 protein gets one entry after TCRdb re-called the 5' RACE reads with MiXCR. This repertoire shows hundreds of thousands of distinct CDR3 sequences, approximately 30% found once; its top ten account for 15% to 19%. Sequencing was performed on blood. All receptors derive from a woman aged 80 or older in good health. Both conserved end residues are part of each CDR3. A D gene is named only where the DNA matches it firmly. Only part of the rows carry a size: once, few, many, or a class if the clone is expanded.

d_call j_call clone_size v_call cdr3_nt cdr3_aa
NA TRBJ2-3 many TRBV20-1 TGCAGTGCTAGATGGGGGAATGAAGATACGCAGTATTTT CSARWGNEDTQYF
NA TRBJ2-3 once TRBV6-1 TGTGCCAGCAGCCAGGGGTCCGGGGGAGATACGCAGTATTTT CASSQGSGGDTQYF
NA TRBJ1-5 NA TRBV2 TGTGCCAGCAGCGGGGCGGCGGGGGTCAATCAGCCCCAGCATTTT CASSGAAGVNQPQHF
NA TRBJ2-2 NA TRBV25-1 TGTGCCAGCAGTGATGTTACAATGAACACCGGGGAGCTGTTTTTT CASSDVTMNTGELFF
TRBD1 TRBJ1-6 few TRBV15 TGTGCCACCAGCAGAGCCTCCGGGACAGGGACCTCACCCCTCCACTTT CATSRASGTGTSPLHF
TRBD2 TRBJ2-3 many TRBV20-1 TGCAGTGCTTTAAGGGCTAGCGGGGCTAGAGCAGATACGCAGTATTTT CSALRASGARADTQYF
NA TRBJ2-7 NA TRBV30 TGTGCCTGGAGTGTACGGGGAACAGGCCGACCCTACGAGCAGTACTTC CAWSVRGTGRPYEQYF
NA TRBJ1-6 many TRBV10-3 TGTGCCATCAGTGAGTCGACGGGGATGACTAATTCACCCCTCCACTTT CAISESTGMTNSPLHF
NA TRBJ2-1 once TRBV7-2 TGTGCCAGCAGCTTACTATCCGGGGCAGGAGCCTACAATGAGCAGTTCTTC CASSLLSGAGAYNEQFF
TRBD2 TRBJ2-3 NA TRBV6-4 TGTGCCAGCAGTGACTCGAATAGCGGGAGTGGCACAGATACGCAGTATTTT CASSDSNSGSGTDTQYF
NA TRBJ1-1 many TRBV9 TGTGCCAGCAGCGTAGTGCGACAGAGCGAAGCTTTCTTT CASSVVRQSEAFF
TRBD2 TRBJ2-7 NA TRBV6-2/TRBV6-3 TGTGCCTCCATGATTGCGGGGGGTCCCTACGAGCAGTACTTC CASMIAGGPYEQYF
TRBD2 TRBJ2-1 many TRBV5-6 TGTGCCAGCAGCCGGGTTCAAAACCGCGGGAGGGATGAGCAGTTCTTC CASSRVQNRGRDEQFF
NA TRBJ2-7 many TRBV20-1 TGCAGTGCTACCCAAGGGGGCTCCTACGAGCAGTACTTC CSATQGGSYEQYF
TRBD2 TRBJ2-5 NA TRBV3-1 TGTGCCAGCAGCCAAGCGGGGGGGACGGGGCAAGAGACCCAGTACTTC CASSQAGGTGQETQYF
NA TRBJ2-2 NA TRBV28 TGTGCCAGCAGTCCTGCTGATGTGGGAGCCGGGGAGCTGTTTTTT CASSPADVGAGELFF
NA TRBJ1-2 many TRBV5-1 TGCGCCAGCAGCCCTTCTAGGACACCGGGCCGCTATGGCTACACCTTC CASSPSRTPGRYGYTF
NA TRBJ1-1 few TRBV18 TGTGCCAGCTCACGAAAGGAGGACACTGAAGCTTTCTTT CASSRKEDTEAFF
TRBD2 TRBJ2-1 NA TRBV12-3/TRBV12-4 TGTGCCAGCAGGGAGTCTGTAGCGGGGGTCTACAATGAGCAGTTCTTC CASRESVAGVYNEQFF
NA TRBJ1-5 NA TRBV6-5 TGTGCCAGCAGTTACTCGAATGCATTGCCTTCGCCCCAGCATTTT CASSYSNALPSPQHF
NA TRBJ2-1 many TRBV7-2 TGTGCCAGCAGCCCCGGGGTCAATGAGCAGTTCTTC CASSPGVNEQFF
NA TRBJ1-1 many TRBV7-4 TGTGCCAGCAGCTTTAAGAGGTTCGGGATGAACACTGAAGCTTTCTTT CASSFKRFGMNTEAFF
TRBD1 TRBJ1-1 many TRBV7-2 TGTGCCAGCAGCTTAAACGTTGGGACAGGGAACACTGAAGCTTTCTTT CASSLNVGTGNTEAFF
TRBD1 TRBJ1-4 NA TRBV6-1 TGTGCCAGCAGAAGAAGACAGGGGGGGACAACTAATGAAAAACTGTTTTTT CASRRRQGGTTNEKLFF
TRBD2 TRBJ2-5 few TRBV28 TGTGCCAGCAGTTTGGGGACTAGCGGGGGCCTCCCCCAGTACTTC CASSLGTSGGLPQYF
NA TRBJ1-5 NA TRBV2 TGTGCCAGCAGTGAACAGGGTGGGGGCAATCAGCCCCAGCATTTT CASSEQGGGNQPQHF
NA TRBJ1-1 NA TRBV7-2 TGTGCCAGCAGCCCCCGGGACATGACTGAAGCTTTCTTT CASSPRDMTEAFF
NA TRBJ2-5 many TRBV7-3 TGTGCCAGCAGCTTATTCCCGGGGGAGGAGACCCAGTACTTC CASSLFPGEETQYF
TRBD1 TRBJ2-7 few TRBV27 TGCGCCAGCAGCCTACGGACAGGGAAGAACGAGCAGTACTTC CASSLRTGKNEQYF
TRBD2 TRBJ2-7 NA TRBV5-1 TGCGCCAGCAGCGGACTAGCGGGAGGGCCTACCTACGAGCAGTACTTC CASSGLAGGPTYEQYF
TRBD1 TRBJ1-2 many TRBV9 TGTGCCAGCAGCGTAGGACAGGGGGCCGGCTATGGCTACACCTTC CASSVGQGAGYGYTF
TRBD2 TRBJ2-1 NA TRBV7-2 TGTGCCAGCAGCGAACAACCGGGACTAGCTTACAATGAGCAGTTCTTC CASSEQPGLAYNEQFF
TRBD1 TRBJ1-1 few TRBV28 TGTGCCAGCAGTTTGTTCGGGACAGGGAAGGCTTTCTTT CASSLFGTGKAFF
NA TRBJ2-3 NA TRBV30 TGTGCCTGGAGCCAAGGGGGGGAGGTGTATTTT CAWSQGGEVYF
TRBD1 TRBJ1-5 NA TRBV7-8 TGTGCCAGCAGTCCGGGACAGGGGATCAATCAGCCCCAGCATTTT CASSPGQGINQPQHF
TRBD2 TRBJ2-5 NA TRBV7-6 TGTGCCAGCAGCCACCCCCTAGCGGGGGATATTGAGACCCAGTACTTC CASSHPLAGDIETQYF
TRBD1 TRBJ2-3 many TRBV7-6 TGTGCCAGCAGCACCGCAGGGGGCGAAACGCAGTATTTT CASSTAGGETQYF
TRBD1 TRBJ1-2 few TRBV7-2 TGTGCCAGCAGCCCCCGGCGACAGGGGGACCCGGTGGGGGGCTACACCTTC CASSPRRQGDPVGGYTF
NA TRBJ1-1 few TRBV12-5 TGTGCTAGTGTGGAGGGGGGAAACACTGAAGCTTTCTTT CASVEGGNTEAFF
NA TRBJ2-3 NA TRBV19 TGTGCCAGTAGTCCACTACGGACCAGCACAGATACGCAGTATTTT CASSPLRTSTDTQYF
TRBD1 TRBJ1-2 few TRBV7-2 TGTGCCAGCAGCACGCGGACAGGGGAAGCCTATGGCTACACCTTC CASSTRTGEAYGYTF
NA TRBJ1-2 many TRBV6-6 TGTGCCAGCAGTGGACGTCAGGCTAACTATGGCTACACCTTC CASSGRQANYGYTF
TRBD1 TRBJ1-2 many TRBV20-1 TGCAGTGCTAGTCGCGACAGGGGTAGATATGGCTACACCTTC CSASRDRGRYGYTF
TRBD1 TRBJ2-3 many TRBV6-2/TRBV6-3 TGTGCCAGCAGCAACGCCGGGACAGGAATCACAGATACGCAGTATTTT CASSNAGTGITDTQYF
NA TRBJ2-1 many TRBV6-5 TGTGCCAGCAGTTTACGGGGGATTGACTCCAATGAGCAGTTCTTC CASSLRGIDSNEQFF
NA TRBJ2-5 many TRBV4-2 TGTGCCAGCAGCCACCTCGGGGGATTGGAGACCCAGTACTTC CASSHLGGLETQYF
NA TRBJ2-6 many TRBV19 TGTGCCAGCAGTGGGTACTCTGGGGCCAACGTCCTGACTTTC CASSGYSGANVLTF